This record concerns one T cell receptor (beta chain) sequence. This sample was included in a study of T cells in tuberculosis. Sequencing used immunoSEQ multiplex PCR; TCRdb keeps in-frame clones, though not all of them. This sample yields thousands of clones, of which just under 95% are seen a single time; around a tenth belongs to the top ten. The sample taken for sequencing was PBMCs. This clonotype was sampled from an adult with tuberculosis.

The DNA of the CDR3 is TGTGCCAGCAGTGAAGTCTTAGCGGGGGGTAACGGAGATACGCAGTATTTT. Its protein product is CASSEVLAGGNGDTQYF. The chain is built from TRBV2 and TRBJ2-3; TRBD2 matches at 10 bases. Germline V lookup: CDR1 SNHLY, CDR2 FYNNEI. The CDR3 consists of 17 residues. The trim removed 1 base at V and 5 bases at J, leaving 9 bases unmatched.